This T cell receptor (beta chain) was sequenced during a study of blood T cell repertoires in COVID-19. Study-level information: From T cells, B-cell-depleted T cells, or PBMCs came the material, which was cDNA or gDNA.

Only one count was recorded for this clone. In the authors' methods: Quantification of nucleated cells was approximated via reference gene primer amplification. This table comes from immunoSEQ multiplex PCR, and its TCRdb copy is limited to in-frame clones, with some not included. V and J calls and clone size are as listed in that table; D and trimming were resolved from the DNA. Counted here are fewer than 300,000 clones, approximately 90% occurring once; the ten biggest clones make up 1.1%. V shed 5 bases and J shed 7 bases, with 6 bases lying between them. This CDR3 has 11 amino acids. Germline V CDR1 and CDR2: LNHDA, SQIVND (reference sequence). The study drew participants aged about 18 to 95 years from 24 US areas. Cohorts were based on clinical histories the participants reported.

The TCR sequence derives from a woman aged 25-40 years who had recovered from COVID-19. The material sequenced was PBMCs or T cells enriched from blood (not recorded which). This rearrangement joins TRBV19 to TRBJ2-1; D gene unclear. CDR3 nucleotide sequence: TGTGCCAGTAGTCTTCGGAATGAGCAGTTCTTC. Amino acid sequence: CASSLRNEQFF. The full variable domain, with the rest looked up from reference TRBV19 and TRBJ2-1, is DGGITQSPKYLFRKEGQNVTLSCEQNLNHDAMYWYRQDPGQGLRLIYYSQIVNDFQKGDIAEGYSVSREKKESFPLTVTSAQKNPTAFYLCASSLRNEQFFGPGTRLTVL.